The 8 T cell receptor beta chains listed next were all sequenced from one sample in a study of blood T cells in healthy people across ages. Using a J-beta primer mix together with a sample-barcoded 5' primer, a second PCR was run for roughly 7 to 12 cycles. TCRdb reprocessed the 5' RACE reads with MiXCR, giving one entry per CDR3 protein. This table holds 1.5 million to 2 million distinct CDR3 sequences, roughly 32% found once. What was sequenced was blood. Every receptor here comes from a woman under 40 in good health.

V is TRBV27 and J is TRBJ2-1, with D possibly being TRBD1 or TRBD2 (5 bases each). The CDR3 loop spans 15 amino acids. V shed 6 bases and J shed 3 bases, with 15 bases lying between them. Germline assignment: CDR1 MNHEY and CDR2 SMNVEV (reference sequence). CDR3 DNA: TGTGCCAGCAGGATCTTAAGTGGGGGCTACAATGAGCAGTTCTTC. This codes for CASRILSGGYNEQFF.

This clonotype was counted a few times. The rearrangement uses TRBV18 and TRBJ1-5; no reliable D call. Germline V gene data show CDR1 as KGHSH and CDR2 as LQKENI. Trimming cost V 5 bases and J 0 bases, with 8 bases left between them. This CDR3 has 14 residues. The CDR3 is CASSSKYSNQPQHF. In nucleotides, the CDR3 is TGTGCCAGCTCATCGAAATATAGCAATCAGCCCCAGCATTTT.

V gene TRBV20-1 combines with J gene TRBJ1-4; D not resolved. The CDR3 runs to 15 residues. Germline V gene lookup returns CDR1 DFQATT and CDR2 SNEGSKA (reference sequence). Trimming removed 1 base at V and 8 bases at J, with 17 bases between. The chain's CDR3 is CSARGPGRDREKLFF. CDR3 bases: TGCAGTGCTAGAGGTCCGGGGAGGGATCGAGAAAAACTGTTTTTT.

This clonotype was seen repeatedly, ten times or more. This rearrangement joins TRBV5-1 to TRBJ1-5; D gene uncertain. The ends were cut back, 0 bases at V and 7 bases at J, with 14 bases in the middle. Germline V gene data show CDR1 as SGHRS and CDR2 as YFSETQ. CDR3 length equals 15 residues. CDR3 sequence: CASSLGGRVEQPQHF. The CDR3, as DNA: TGCGCCAGCAGCTTGGGCGGTAGGGTTGAGCAGCCCCAGCATTTT.

The chain links TRBV6-1 to TRBJ1-5, with 9 nucleotides matching TRBD1. This CDR3 comprises 16 residues. CDR1 and CDR2 from the germline V gene are MNHNS and SASEGT. Trimming cost V 8 bases and J 2 bases; bases outside gene matches: 10. CDR3 in amino acids: CASSGTGHLGNQPQHF. CDR3 nucleotides: TGTGCCAGCTCCGGGACAGGGCATTTGGGCAATCAGCCCCAGCATTTT.

The chain links TRBV7-9 to TRBJ2-2; D is perhaps TRBD1 (6 bases). This CDR3 is 17 amino acids long. The V gene's germline CDR1 is SEHNR and CDR2 FQNEAQ (reference sequence). V was trimmed by 1 base and J by 7 bases, leaving 19 bases between them. CDR3 amino acids: CASSLDRVDSRIGELFF. CDR3 in DNA: TGTGCCAGCAGCTTAGACAGGGTGGATTCGCGGATCGGGGAGCTGTTTTTT.

This clonotype has a handful of counts. The rearrangement links TRBV6-8 to TRBJ2-1; 11 bases fit TRBD2. Germline assignment: CDR1 MNHGY and CDR2 SAAAGT. This CDR3 is built from 16 residues. After removal of 6 bases from V and 3 bases from J, the junction contained 7 bases not matched to a gene. The CDR3 region has the DNA TGTGCCAGCAGGGGGGGACTAGCGGAAGACTACAATGAGCAGTTCTTC. It encodes CASRGGLAEDYNEQFF.

The chain has TRBV6-5 and TRBJ1-6; weak D call: TRBD1 (5 bases). Per germline, CDR1 MNHEY and CDR2 SVGAGI. V was clipped by 5 bases and J by 7 bases, with 12 bases between them. The CDR3 loop spans 14 amino acids. The CDR3 bases are TGTGCCAGCAGTAAGGGGCCTATCAATTCACCCCTCCACTTT. It encodes CASSKGPINSPLHF.